These 29 T cell receptor beta chains came from one sample sequenced in a study of shared clonotypes between healthy human individuals. The naive CD8 fraction comprised CD45RO-negative cells positively selected for CCR7 and excluded terminally differentiated effector memory CD45RA+ cells. The repertoire was sequenced with immunoSEQ multiplex PCR; TCRdb's copy has only in-frame clones and lacks some. Of roughly 650,000 clones listed, about 95% are singletons. Specimen: naive CD8+ T cells sorted from blood. These receptors originate from a young woman in good health.

This chain uses TRBV6-6 with TRBJ2-7, with 9 bases aligning to TRBD2. CDR1 and CDR2 (germline): MNHNY, SVGAGI (reference sequence). The CDR3 spans 15 residues. The V segment lost 0 bases and the J segment 5 bases; nucleotides outside the gene matches: 5. As DNA, the CDR3 is TGTGCCAGCAGTTACTCAGCGGGAGGAGTGGACGAGCAGTACTTC. Protein product: CASSYSAGGVDEQYF.

The chain carries TRBV29-1 and TRBJ2-7, with D unclear. Germline CDR1 SQVTM, CDR2 ANQGSEA. This CDR3 comprises 11 residues. Trimming removed 5 bases from V and 2 bases from J, with 7 bases in between. The CDR3 DNA reads as TGCAGCGTTTTAGGGCCCTACGAGCAGTACTTC. Its translation: CSVLGPYEQYF.

This clone was found once. Other nucleotide sequences in the sample specify the same CDR3. This sequence joins TRBV5-6 and TRBJ2-7, with 10 bases that match TRBD2. Trimming cost V 2 bases and J 3 bases; bases outside gene matches: 2. This CDR3 has 14 amino acids. Per germline, CDR1 SGHDT and CDR2 YYEEEE. DNA for the CDR3: TGTGCCAGCAGCTTAGGACTAGCGGACTACGAGCAGTACTTC. As protein: CASSLGLADYEQYF.

A word on this clone: Other DNA sequences in this specimen translate into the identical CDR3. The rearrangement uses TRBV28 and TRBJ2-7, with TRBD2 identical over 7 bases. The CDR3 has 13 amino acids. Germline CDR1 reads MDHEN; CDR2 reads SYDVKM. Germline trimming cut 3 bases from V and 4 bases from J; bases unmatched to any gene: 3. CDR3: CASSFGGSYEQYF. CDR3 nucleotide sequence: TGTGCCAGCAGTTTTGGCGGGAGTTACGAGCAGTACTTC.

This clone was observed a few times. The chain links TRBV19 to TRBJ1-5; unclear D gene. This CDR3 has 14 amino acids. Germline loops: CDR1 LNHDA, CDR2 SQIVND (reference sequence). Trimming took off 5 bases at V and 0 bases at J, with 8 bases between the two ends. CDR3 nucleotide sequence: TGTGCCAGTAGTTGGGCGATTAGCAATCAGCCCCAGCATTTT. It yields the protein CASSWAISNQPQHF.

The J gene is TRBJ2-7, the V gene TRBV29-1; 8 bases map to TRBD2. This CDR3 has 14 residues. Per the germline V gene, CDR1 is SQVTM and CDR2 is ANQGSEA. Trimming took 5 bases from V and 2 from J; bases not matched to a gene: 8. The CDR3 reads CSVTGLVAPYEQYF. CDR3 DNA sequence: TGCAGCGTTACGGGACTAGTGGCTCCCTACGAGCAGTACTTC.

The rearrangement uses TRBV29-1 and TRBJ2-7; D perhaps matches TRBD1 (5 bases). V lost 4 bases to trimming and J lost 0 bases, with 13 bases between them. Per the germline V gene, CDR1 is SQVTM and CDR2 is ANQGSEA. The CDR3 contains 14 residues. CDR3 sequence: CSVGVETASYEQYF. In DNA form, the CDR3 reads TGCAGCGTTGGGGTTGAGACAGCCTCCTACGAGCAGTACTTC.

V and J are TRBV6-5 and TRBJ1-6; D remains unclear. There are 15 residues in the CDR3. Trimming left V 5 bases short and J 6 bases short, with 14 bases between. Germline lookup yields CDR1 MNHEY and CDR2 SVGAGI. The CDR3 coding sequence is TGTGCCAGCAGTCTGTGGGGTGGAGGTAATTCACCCCTCCACTTT. This encodes CASSLWGGGNSPLHF.

The V and J genes are TRBV28 and TRBJ2-1, with D perhaps matching TRBD1 (6 bases). CDR3 length: 16 amino acids. V lost 6 bases to trimming and J lost 2 bases, with 17 bases between them. The V gene's germline CDR1 is MDHEN and CDR2 SYDVKM. For the CDR3, the DNA is TGTGCCAGCAGGCCACCTCACAGGGTCCCCTACAATGAGCAGTTCTTC. Translating it yields CASRPPHRVPYNEQFF.

The chain joins TRBV2 to TRBJ1-5, with D unclear. Trimming stripped 1 base from V and 7 bases from J, with 8 bases between. Germline V gene data show CDR1 as SNHLY and CDR2 as FYNNEI. This CDR3 has 13 amino acids. CDR3 protein: CASSEGGRQPQHF. The CDR3 region has the DNA TGTGCCAGCAGTGAAGGGGGTCGGCAGCCCCAGCATTTT.

This rearrangement joins TRBV27 to TRBJ2-7; weak D call: TRBD1 (7 bases). The CDR3 loop spans 15 amino acids. Germline assignment: CDR1 MNHEY and CDR2 SMNVEV (reference sequence). The V end lost 3 bases, the J end lost 6 bases, and 18 bases lay between the germline ends. The CDR3 sequence: CASSFGGGGLREQYF. CDR3 sequence (DNA): TGTGCCAGCAGTTTTGGAGGGGGCGGACTGCGCGAGCAGTACTTC.

This clone appeared a single time. Other nucleotide sequences in the sample specify the same CDR3. V and J are TRBV9 and TRBJ2-3; D is uncertain. Germline loops: CDR1 SGDLS, CDR2 YYNGEE. The CDR3 has 15 residues. V lost 0 bases and J lost 3, with 11 bases in between. The DNA of the CDR3 is TGTGCCAGCAGCGTAGCTGATGTGGGGACAGATACGCAGTATTTT. It encodes CASSVADVGTDTQYF.

This clone has just one count. This sequence joins TRBV5-1 and TRBJ1-1, with D possibly being TRBD1 (6 bases). Germline CDR1 SGHRS, CDR2 YFSETQ. The CDR3 has 18 residues. The V end was cut by 0 bases, the J end by 0 bases, with 18 bases between. CDR3 loop: CASSLGPYRGNMNTEAFF. In DNA form, the CDR3 reads TGCGCCAGCAGCTTGGGGCCATATAGGGGGAACATGAACACTGAAGCTTTCTTT.

V is TRBV6-1 and J is TRBJ1-5; D gene uncertain. This CDR3 contains 16 residues. V was cut by 2 bases and J by 1 base, with 12 bases left in between. The germline CDR1 and CDR2 sequences are MNHNS and SASEGT. As DNA, the CDR3 is TGTGCCAGCAGTGAACCGAGAATTGGGAGCAATCAGCCCCAGCATTTT. This sequence encodes CASSEPRIGSNQPQHF.

The CDR3 DNA reads as TGTGCCATCAGTGACTACTACGAGCAGTACTTC. Protein sequence: CAISDYYEQYF. The rearrangement joins TRBV10-3 to TRBJ2-7; D gene uncertain. Trimming removed 3 bases from V and 3 bases from J, with 3 bases in between. CDR3 length equals 11 residues. CDR1 is ENHRY, CDR2 SYGVKD, per germline.

The chain employs TRBV11-2 and TRBJ2-7; TRBD1 might be the D (6 bases). Germline V gives CDR1 SGHAT, CDR2 FQNNGV. The CDR3 runs to 16 residues. Between the trimmed V and J ends, which lost 2 bases and 2 bases, there was a span of 16 bases. CDR3 DNA: TGTGCCAGCAGCTTACCACAGGGACGAGTGACCTACGAGCAGTACTTC. It encodes CASSLPQGRVTYEQYF.

The CDR3 region is CASSQDGDGRGTGELFF. The CDR3 DNA is TGCGCCAGCAGCCAAGACGGCGACGGAAGGGGGACCGGGGAGCTGTTTTTT. V gene TRBV4-1 combines with J gene TRBJ2-2, with a weak D call TRBD1 (6 bases). Germline lookup yields CDR1 MGHRA and CDR2 YSYEKL. V lost 0 bases to trimming and J lost 5 bases, with 16 bases between them. There are 17 residues in the CDR3.

This clone was recorded once. V gene TRBV2 combines with J gene TRBJ1-1; D ambiguous. Germline V gene sequence: CDR1 SNHLY, CDR2 FYNNEI. The CDR3 has 17 residues. V lost 1 base to trimming and J lost 4 bases, with 19 bases between them. In nucleotides, the CDR3 is TGTGCCAGCAGTGAAGGTGGAGGGAATTCGCGGTTCACTGAAGCTTTCTTT. Its protein is CASSEGGGNSRFTEAFF.

CDR3 DNA sequence: TGTGCCAGCAGTTCGATCGACAGTCAAGAGACCCAGTACTTC. Amino acids: CASSSIDSQETQYF. This rearrangement joins TRBV27 to TRBJ2-5; possibly TRBD1 for D (5 bases). CDR1 and CDR2 from the germline V gene are MNHEY and SMNVEV (reference sequence). The length of the CDR3 is 14 residues. Deletions cut 4 bases from V and 2 bases from J, with 11 bases between.

The chain carries TRBV2 and TRBJ1-4; D may be TRBD1 (6 bases). The CDR3 sequence is 15 residues long. Germline assignment: CDR1 SNHLY and CDR2 FYNNEI. Between the trimmed V and J ends, which lost 7 bases and 7 bases, there was a span of 19 bases. In nucleotides, the CDR3 is TGTGCCAGCACAGGAAGGGACATTCCCTCTGAAAAACTGTTTTTT. Translating gives CASTGRDIPSEKLFF.

V and J are TRBV9 and TRBJ1-2; 9 bases are a match to TRBD1. The germline V gene has CDR1 SGDLS and CDR2 YYNGEE. CDR3 length: 13 residues. The J segment lost 8 bases and the V segment lost 4 bases, leaving 6 bases of the junction unmatched. The CDR3 region has the DNA TGTGCCAGCAGCCTGCGGACAGGGGACGGCTACACCTTC. Protein sequence: CASSLRTGDGYTF.

This chain connects TRBV7-9 to TRBJ2-7; 11 bases match TRBD1. After removal of 4 bases from V and 6 bases from J, the junction contained 8 bases not matched to a gene. Germline V CDR1 and CDR2: SEHNR, FQNEAQ (reference sequence). CDR3 length: 15 residues. In nucleotides, the CDR3 is TGTGCCAGCAGCTCAGAGGACAGGGGGCGCTTCGAGCAGTACTTC. Encoded protein: CASSSEDRGRFEQYF.

The chain has TRBV19 and TRBJ2-1; 11 nucleotides align to TRBD2. CDR1 LNHDA and CDR2 SQIVND come from the germline V gene (reference sequence). Trimming removed 6 bases from V and 3 bases from J; junction bases left unmatched: 4. CDR3 size: 15 residues. The CDR3 DNA follows: TGTGCCAGTAGGGAGACTAGCGGGGACTACAATGAGCAGTTCTTC. Encoded protein: CASRETSGDYNEQFF.

The CDR3 DNA reads TGTGCCAGCAGTCACTGGGACAGGGGTCAGCGGGGATATTACAATGAGCAGTTCTTC. The encoded protein is CASSHWDRGQRGYYNEQFF. This sequence joins TRBV2 and TRBJ2-1, with 10 bases matching TRBD1. The CDR3 has 19 residues. Germline values: CDR1 SNHLY, CDR2 FYNNEI. Trimming took 5 bases from V and 4 from J; bases not matched to a gene: 17.

The chain couples TRBV11-3 to TRBJ2-7; 9 positions agree with TRBD1. V was clipped by 1 base and J by 5 bases; unmatched bases: 9. The CDR3 has 16 residues. The germline gives CDR1 SGHNT, CDR2 YENEEA. This CDR3 reads CASSLGGTGLNNEQYF. CDR3 in DNA: TGTGCCAGCAGCTTAGGAGGGACAGGGTTGAACAACGAGCAGTACTTC.

This chain uses TRBV4-1 with TRBJ2-2; tentatively, D is TRBD2 (5 bases). The germline CDR1 and CDR2 sequences are MGHRA and YSYEKL. V was clipped by 0 bases and J by 8 bases, with 19 bases between them. The length of the CDR3 is 17 residues. The DNA for the CDR3 is TGCGCCAGCAGCCAAGATAAAAGGACTCAGGTCCAGGGGGAGCTGTTTTTT. It is translated as CASSQDKRTQVQGELFF.

CDR3 DNA: TGTGCCAGCAGCCCCCGGCGGATTGCCGGGGAGCTGTTTTTT. Translated, it gives CASSPRRIAGELFF. The chain links TRBV9 to TRBJ2-2; D remains unclear. The CDR3 sequence is 14 residues long. With 4 bases removed from V and 6 bases from J, the gap between germline ends came to 13 bases. The germline V gene encodes CDR1 SGDLS and CDR2 YYNGEE.

The chain employs TRBV23-1 and TRBJ2-7; tentatively, D is TRBD2 (6 bases). TRBV23-1 qualifies as an ORF whose function is uncertain. The CDR3 consists of 14 residues. V was pared by 4 bases and J by 7 bases, with 17 bases between. CDR3 DNA: TGCGCCAGCAGTCCGTGTAGCGGCCCTTTAGAGCAGTACTTC. Translating it yields CASSPCSGPLEQYF.

V gene TRBV28 combines with J gene TRBJ1-5; D gene ambiguous. CDR1 is MDHEN, CDR2 SYDVKM, per germline. Trimming removed 5 bases at V and 4 bases at J, with 18 bases between. CDR3 length equals 16 residues. CDR3 coding DNA: TGTGCCAGCAGTGAATTTGGAGGAACCCTTAATCAGCCCCAGCATTTT. This sequence encodes CASSEFGGTLNQPQHF.